The clone carrying this TCR beta chain was counted many times. The antigen remains undetermined. This sample was included in a study of T-cell reconstitution after alpha-beta-depleted transplantation in children. Study-level points and caveats: T-cell counts and diversity at one year post-transplant came mainly from newly produced T cells.

Between the trimmed V and J ends, which lost 6 bases and 7 bases, there was a span of 13 bases. This CDR3 spans 14 amino acids. Germline V gene lookup returns CDR1 SEHNR and CDR2 FQNEAQ (reference sequence). Preparation of the TCRbeta library used unique molecular identifiers. TCRdb processed the PCR reads anew with MiXCR; each CDR3 protein has one entry. The repertoire holds about 300,000 distinct CDR3 sequences, with 6% to 10% as singletons. This rearrangement joins TRBV7-9 to TRBJ1-6; D perhaps matches TRBD1 (6 bases). Sequenced material: peripheral blood, taken 360 days after TCRalphabeta/CD19-depleted stem cell transplant. The clonotype comes from a female patient aged 2-15 years who had a stem cell transplant for Fanconi anemia, so the T cells may come from the graft donor. The CDR3 is CASSPVRGNSPLHF. As DNA, the CDR3 is TGTGCCAGCAGTCCGGTTAGGGGGAATTCACCCCTCCACTTT.